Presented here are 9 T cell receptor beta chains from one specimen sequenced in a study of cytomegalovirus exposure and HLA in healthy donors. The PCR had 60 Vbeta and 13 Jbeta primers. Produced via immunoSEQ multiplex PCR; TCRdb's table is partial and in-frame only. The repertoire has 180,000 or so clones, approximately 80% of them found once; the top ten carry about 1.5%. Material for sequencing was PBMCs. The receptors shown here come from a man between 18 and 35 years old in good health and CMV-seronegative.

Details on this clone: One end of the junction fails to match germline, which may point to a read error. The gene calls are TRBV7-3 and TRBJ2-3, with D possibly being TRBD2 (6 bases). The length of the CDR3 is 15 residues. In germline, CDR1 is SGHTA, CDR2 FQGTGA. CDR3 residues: CASSLTGGWSDMQYF. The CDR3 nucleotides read TGTGCCAGCAGCTTAACGGGGGGTTGGTCAGATATGCAGTATTTT.

CDR3 DNA: TGTGCCAGCAGTGAAGGTCTATATATGAACACTGAAGCTTTCTTT. Its translation is CASSEGLYMNTEAFF. V and J are TRBV6-1 and TRBJ1-1, with no clear D. The CDR3 length is 15 residues. CDR1 and CDR2 from the germline V gene are MNHNS and SASEGT. V lost 1 base and J lost 0, with 9 bases in between.

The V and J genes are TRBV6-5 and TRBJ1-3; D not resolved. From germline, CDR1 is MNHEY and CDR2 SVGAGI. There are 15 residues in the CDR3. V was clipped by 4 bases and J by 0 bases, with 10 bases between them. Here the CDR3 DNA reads TGTGCCAGCAGTTGGAGCCCGAGCTCTGGAAACACCATATATTTT. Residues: CASSWSPSSGNTIYF.

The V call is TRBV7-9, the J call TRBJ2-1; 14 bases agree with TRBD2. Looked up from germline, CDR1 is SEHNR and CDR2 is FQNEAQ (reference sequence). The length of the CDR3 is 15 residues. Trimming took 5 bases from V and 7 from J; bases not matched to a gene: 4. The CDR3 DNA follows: TGTGCCAGCAGCCCGACTAGCGGGGGGGCAAATGAGCAGTTCTTC. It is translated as CASSPTSGGANEQFF.

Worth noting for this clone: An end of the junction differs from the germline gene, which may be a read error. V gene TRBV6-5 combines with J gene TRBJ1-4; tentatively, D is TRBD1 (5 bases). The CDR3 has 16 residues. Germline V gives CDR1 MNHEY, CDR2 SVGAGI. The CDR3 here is CASSNSRQRPNEKLFF. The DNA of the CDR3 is TGTGCCAGCAGTAACTCTCGACAGAGACCTAATGAAAAACTGTTTTTT.

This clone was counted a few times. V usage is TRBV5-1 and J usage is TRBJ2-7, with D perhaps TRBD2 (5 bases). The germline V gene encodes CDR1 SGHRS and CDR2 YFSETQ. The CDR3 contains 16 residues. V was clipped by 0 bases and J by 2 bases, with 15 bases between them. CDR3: CASSLDGQAATYEQYF. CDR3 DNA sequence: TGCGCCAGCAGCTTGGATGGTCAAGCGGCAACCTACGAGCAGTACTTC.

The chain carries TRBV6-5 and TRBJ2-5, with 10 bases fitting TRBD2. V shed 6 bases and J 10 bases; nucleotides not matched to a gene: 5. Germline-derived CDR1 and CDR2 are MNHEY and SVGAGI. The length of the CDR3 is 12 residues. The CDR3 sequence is CASSQAGGNQYF. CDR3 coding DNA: TGTGCCAGCAGCCAAGCGGGGGGGAACCAGTACTTC.

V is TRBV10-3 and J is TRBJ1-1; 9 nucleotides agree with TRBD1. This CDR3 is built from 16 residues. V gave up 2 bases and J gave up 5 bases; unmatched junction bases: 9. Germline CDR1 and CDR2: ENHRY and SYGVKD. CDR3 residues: CAISEGRGQGGTEAFF. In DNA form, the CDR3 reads TGTGCCATCAGTGAGGGGAGGGGACAGGGAGGGACTGAAGCTTTCTTT.

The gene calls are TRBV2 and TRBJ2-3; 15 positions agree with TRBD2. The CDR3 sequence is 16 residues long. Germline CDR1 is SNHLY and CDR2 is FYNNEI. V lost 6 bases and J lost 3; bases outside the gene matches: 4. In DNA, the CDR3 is TGTGCCAGCAGCGATGGGACTAGCGGGGGGACAGATACGCAGTATTTT. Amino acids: CASSDGTSGGTDTQYF.